This entry describes one T cell receptor (beta chain). The data were obtained in a study of blood T cell repertoires in COVID-19. Germline assignment: CDR1 SQVTM and CDR2 ANQGSEA. The germline V and J ends were trimmed by 5 bases and 0 bases, with 11 bases remaining between them. The CDR3 consists of 14 residues. Profiling relied on immunoSEQ multiplex PCR, and the TCRdb table lists in-frame clones only, not all of them. The table has 150,000 to 200,000 clones, about 82% seen once. The receptor was derived from a man aged 55 to 70 with COVID-19, enrolled during active disease. The V call is TRBV29-1, the J call TRBJ2-1; unclear D gene. Sequencing was carried out using peripheral blood. The chain's CDR3 is CSVTPPSSYNEQFF. The DNA for the CDR3 is TGCAGCGTTACACCACCAAGCTCCTACAATGAGCAGTTCTTC.